A single sample is the source of the 3 T cell receptor beta chains below, sequenced in a study of CD8 T cells in cerebrospinal fluid in Alzheimer's disease. After re-calling the 10x single-cell sequencing reads, TCRdb lists one entry per CDR3 protein, DNA absent. The table for this sample gives roughly 1,500 distinct CDR3 sequences. Sequencing was carried out using cerebrospinal fluid. These receptors all stem from a human donor with mild cognitive impairment.

The V call is TRBV6-2 or TRBV6-3, the J call TRBJ1-1; the TCRdb call, TRBD1, lacks DNA for checking. This CDR3 is built from 17 residues. Germline CDR1 reads MNHEY; CDR2 reads SVGEGT. CDR3 loop: CASRTPGQGRGRTEAFF.

This clonotype is called medium-sized based on its frequency. The rearrangement joins TRBV7-8 to TRBJ1-5; TCRdb's D call of TRBD1 is untestable without DNA. In germline, CDR1 is SGHVS, CDR2 FQNEAQ. The CDR3 totals 15 residues. The CDR3: CASSLSGQASQPQHF.

This chain links TRBV18 with TRBJ2-4; as DNA is missing, the TRBD1 call by TCRdb cannot be tested. This CDR3 is built from 18 residues. Germline V CDR1 and CDR2: KGHSH, LQKENI. CDR3 in amino acids: CASSADRTTEVAKNIQYF.